This T cell receptor (beta chain) comes out of a study of control samples from healthy donors and cancer patients. TCRdb's copy holds only in-frame clones and misses some; the assay was immunoSEQ multiplex PCR. The sample records around 19,000 clones, roughly 80% being singletons. Trimming removed 7 bases at V and 4 bases at J, with 13 bases between. CDR3 length: 13 residues. Germline CDR1 MGHDK, CDR2 SYGVNS. This clone occurred once. The sequenced sample was PBMCs. This sequence joins TRBV25-1 and TRBJ1-1; D gene uncertain. The TCR sequence derives from a man of 80 years or more with head and neck cancer. CDR3 residues: CASKRLPGTEAFF. In nucleotides, the CDR3 is TGTGCCAGCAAGAGGCTCCCGGGCACTGAAGCTTTCTTT. Filled out from reference TRBV25-1 and TRBJ1-1, the complete variable domain reads EADIYQTPRYLVIGTGKKITLECSQTMGHDKMYWYQQDPGMELHLIHYSYGVNSTEKGDLSSESTVSRIRTEHFPLTLESARPSHTSQYLCASKRLPGTEAFFGQGTRLTVV.